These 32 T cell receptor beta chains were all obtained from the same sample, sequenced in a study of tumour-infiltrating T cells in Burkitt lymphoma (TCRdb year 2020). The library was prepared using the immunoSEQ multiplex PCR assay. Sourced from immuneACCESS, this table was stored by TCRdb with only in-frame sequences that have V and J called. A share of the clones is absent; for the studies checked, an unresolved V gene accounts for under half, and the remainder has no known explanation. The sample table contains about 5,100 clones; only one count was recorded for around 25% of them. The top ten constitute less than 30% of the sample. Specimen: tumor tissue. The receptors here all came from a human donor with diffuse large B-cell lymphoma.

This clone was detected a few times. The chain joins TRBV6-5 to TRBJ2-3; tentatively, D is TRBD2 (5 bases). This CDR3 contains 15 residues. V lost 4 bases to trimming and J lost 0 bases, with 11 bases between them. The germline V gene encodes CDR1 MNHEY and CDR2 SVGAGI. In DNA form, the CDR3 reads TGTGCCAGCAGTTCCGGGATCCCAAGCACAGATACGCAGTATTTT. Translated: CASSSGIPSTDTQYF.

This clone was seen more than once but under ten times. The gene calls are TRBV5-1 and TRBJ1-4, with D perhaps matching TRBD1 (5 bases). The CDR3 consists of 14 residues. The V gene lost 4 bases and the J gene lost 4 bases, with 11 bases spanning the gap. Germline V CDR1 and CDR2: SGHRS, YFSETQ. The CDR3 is CASSPRELNEKLFF. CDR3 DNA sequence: TGCGCCAGCAGCCCCAGGGAACTTAATGAAAAACTGTTTTTT.

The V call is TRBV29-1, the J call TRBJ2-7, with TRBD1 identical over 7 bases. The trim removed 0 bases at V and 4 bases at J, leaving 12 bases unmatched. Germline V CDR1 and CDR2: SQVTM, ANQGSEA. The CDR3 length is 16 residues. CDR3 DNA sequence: TGCAGCGTTGAAGATCGTACAAGACAGGGACGTTACGAGCAGTACTTC. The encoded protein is CSVEDRTRQGRYEQYF.

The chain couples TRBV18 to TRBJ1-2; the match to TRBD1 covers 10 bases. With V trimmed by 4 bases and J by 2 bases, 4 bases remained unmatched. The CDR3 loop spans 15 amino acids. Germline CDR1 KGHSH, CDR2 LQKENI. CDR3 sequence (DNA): TGTGCCAGCTCACTGGGGGACAGGGGAAACTATGGCTACACCTTC. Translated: CASSLGDRGNYGYTF.

Written as DNA, the CDR3 is TGTGCCAGCAGCTTAGACAGGGGGCGCAGCCGCGAGCAGTACTTC. This sequence encodes CASSLDRGRSREQYF. This chain connects TRBV28 to TRBJ2-7; 10 bases line up with TRBD1. V lost 6 bases, J lost 6 bases, and 11 bases stayed unmatched. The germline V gene has CDR1 MDHEN and CDR2 SYDVKM. The CDR3 has 15 residues.

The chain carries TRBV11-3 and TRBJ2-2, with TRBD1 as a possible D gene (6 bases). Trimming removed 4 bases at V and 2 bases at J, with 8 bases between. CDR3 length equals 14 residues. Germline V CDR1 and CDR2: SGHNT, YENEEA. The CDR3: CASSSDRNTGELFF. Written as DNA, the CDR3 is TGTGCCAGCAGCTCGGACAGAAACACCGGGGAGCTGTTTTTT.

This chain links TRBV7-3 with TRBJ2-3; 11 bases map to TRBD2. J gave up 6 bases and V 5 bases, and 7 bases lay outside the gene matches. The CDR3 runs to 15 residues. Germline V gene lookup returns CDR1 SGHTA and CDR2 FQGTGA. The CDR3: CASSPASGRRDTQYF. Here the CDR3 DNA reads TGTGCCAGCAGCCCCGCTAGCGGGAGGAGGGATACGCAGTATTTT.

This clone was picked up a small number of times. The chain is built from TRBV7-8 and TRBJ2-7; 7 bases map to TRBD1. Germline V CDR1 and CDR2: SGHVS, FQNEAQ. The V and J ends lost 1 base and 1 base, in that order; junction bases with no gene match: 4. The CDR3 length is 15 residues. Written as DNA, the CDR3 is TGTGCCAGCAGCTTAGGCCGGGACAGATCCTACGAGCAGTACTTC. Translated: CASSLGRDRSYEQYF.

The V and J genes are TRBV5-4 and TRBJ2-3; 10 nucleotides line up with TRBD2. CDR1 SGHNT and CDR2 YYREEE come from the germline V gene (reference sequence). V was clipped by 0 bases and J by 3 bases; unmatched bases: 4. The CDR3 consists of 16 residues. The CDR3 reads CASSLGAGGGTDTQYF. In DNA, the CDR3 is TGTGCCAGCAGCTTGGGAGCGGGAGGGGGGACAGATACGCAGTATTTT.

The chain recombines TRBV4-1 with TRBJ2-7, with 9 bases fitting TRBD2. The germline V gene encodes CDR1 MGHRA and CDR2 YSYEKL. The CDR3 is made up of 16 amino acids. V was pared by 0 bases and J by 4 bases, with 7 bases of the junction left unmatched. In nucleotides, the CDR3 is TGCGCCAGCAGCCAAGATGCGGGAGGGCCCGTGTACGAGCAGTACTTC. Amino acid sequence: CASSQDAGGPVYEQYF.

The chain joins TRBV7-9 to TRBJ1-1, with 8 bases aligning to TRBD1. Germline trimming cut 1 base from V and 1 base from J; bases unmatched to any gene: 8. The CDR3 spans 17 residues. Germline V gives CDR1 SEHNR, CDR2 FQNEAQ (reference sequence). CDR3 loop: CASSLVWSGQENTEAFF. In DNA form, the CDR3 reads TGTGCCAGCAGCTTAGTATGGTCGGGACAGGAGAACACTGAAGCTTTCTTT.

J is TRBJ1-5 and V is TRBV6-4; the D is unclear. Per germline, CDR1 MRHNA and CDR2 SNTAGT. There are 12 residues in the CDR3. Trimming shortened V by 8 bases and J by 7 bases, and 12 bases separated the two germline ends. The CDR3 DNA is TGTGCCAGCTCTGCTACCCGACAGCCCCAGCATTTT. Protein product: CASSATRQPQHF.

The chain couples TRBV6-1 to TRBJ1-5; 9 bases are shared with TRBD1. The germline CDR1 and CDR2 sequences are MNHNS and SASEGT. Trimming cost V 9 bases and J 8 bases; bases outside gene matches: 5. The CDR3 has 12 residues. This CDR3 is CASTGGMKPQHF. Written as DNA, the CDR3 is TGTGCCAGTACAGGGGGCATGAAGCCCCAGCATTTT.

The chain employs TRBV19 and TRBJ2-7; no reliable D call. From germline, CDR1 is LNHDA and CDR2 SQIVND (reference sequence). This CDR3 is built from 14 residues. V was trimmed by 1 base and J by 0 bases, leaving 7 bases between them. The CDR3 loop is CASSIVATSYEQYF. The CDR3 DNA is TGTGCCAGTAGTATAGTGGCAACCTCCTACGAGCAGTACTTC.

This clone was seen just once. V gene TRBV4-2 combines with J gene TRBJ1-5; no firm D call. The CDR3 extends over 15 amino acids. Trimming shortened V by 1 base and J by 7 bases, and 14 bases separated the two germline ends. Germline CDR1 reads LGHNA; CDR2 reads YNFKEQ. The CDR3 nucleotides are TGTGCCAGCAGCCAAGCCCGGACCCCGAACCAGCCCCAGCATTTT. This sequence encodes CASSQARTPNQPQHF.

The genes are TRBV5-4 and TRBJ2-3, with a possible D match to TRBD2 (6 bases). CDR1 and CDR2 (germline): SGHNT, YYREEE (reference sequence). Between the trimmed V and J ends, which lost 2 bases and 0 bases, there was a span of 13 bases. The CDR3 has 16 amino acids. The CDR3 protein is CASSFRVAVSTDTQYF. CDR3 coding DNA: TGTGCCAGCAGCTTCAGGGTAGCGGTTAGCACAGATACGCAGTATTTT.

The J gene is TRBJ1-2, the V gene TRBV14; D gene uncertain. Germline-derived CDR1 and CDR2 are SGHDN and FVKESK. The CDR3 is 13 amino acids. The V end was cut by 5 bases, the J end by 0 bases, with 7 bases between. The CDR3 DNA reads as TGTGCCAGCAGCGCGACAACTAACTATGGCTACACCTTC. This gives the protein CASSATTNYGYTF.

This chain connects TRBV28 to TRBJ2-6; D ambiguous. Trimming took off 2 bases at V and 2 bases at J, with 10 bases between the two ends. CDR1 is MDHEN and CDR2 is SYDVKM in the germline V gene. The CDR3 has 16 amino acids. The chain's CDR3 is CASSLSGETGANVLTF. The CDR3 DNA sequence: TGTGCCAGCAGTTTAAGTGGTGAGACTGGGGCCAACGTCCTGACTTTC.

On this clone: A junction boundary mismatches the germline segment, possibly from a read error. The CDR3: CASSLQAGGISYNEQFF. For the CDR3, the DNA is TGTGCTAGCAGCTTACAGGCGGGAGGGATCTCCTACAATGAGCAGTTCTTC. The V call is TRBV7-7, the J call TRBJ2-1; TRBD2 matches 9 bases. Germline CDR1 reads SSHAT; CDR2 reads FNYEAQ (reference sequence). The length of the CDR3 is 17 residues.

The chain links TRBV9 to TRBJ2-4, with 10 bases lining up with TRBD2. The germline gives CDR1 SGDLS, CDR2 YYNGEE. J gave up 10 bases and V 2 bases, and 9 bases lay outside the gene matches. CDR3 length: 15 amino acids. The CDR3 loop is CASSVEAGGPVIQYF. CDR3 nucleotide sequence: TGTGCCAGCAGCGTGGAAGCGGGAGGGCCGGTTATTCAGTACTTC.

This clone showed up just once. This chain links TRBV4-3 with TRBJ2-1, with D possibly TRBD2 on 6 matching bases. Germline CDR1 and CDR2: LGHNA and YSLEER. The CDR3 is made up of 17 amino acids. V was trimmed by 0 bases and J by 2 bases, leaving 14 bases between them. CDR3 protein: CASSQDSGAGAYNEQFF. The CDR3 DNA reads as TGCGCCAGCAGCCAAGACTCGGGAGCGGGCGCCTACAATGAGCAGTTCTTC.

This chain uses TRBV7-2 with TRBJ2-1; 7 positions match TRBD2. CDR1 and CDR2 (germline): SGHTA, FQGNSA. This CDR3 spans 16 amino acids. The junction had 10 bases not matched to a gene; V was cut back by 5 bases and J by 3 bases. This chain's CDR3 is CASSRRAGEFYNEQFF. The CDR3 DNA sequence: TGTGCCAGCAGCCGGCGGGCGGGAGAGTTCTACAATGAGCAGTTCTTC.

The CDR3 coding sequence is TGTGCCAGCAGTTTCGTTACAGGGTCCACTGAAGCTTTCTTT. Amino acid sequence: CASSFVTGSTEAFF. The chain carries TRBV6-5 and TRBJ1-1; a weak D match, TRBD1 (6 bases). Trimming took 4 bases from V and 4 from J, leaving 13 bases between them. The CDR3 is 14 residues long. Germline V gives CDR1 MNHEY, CDR2 SVGAGI.

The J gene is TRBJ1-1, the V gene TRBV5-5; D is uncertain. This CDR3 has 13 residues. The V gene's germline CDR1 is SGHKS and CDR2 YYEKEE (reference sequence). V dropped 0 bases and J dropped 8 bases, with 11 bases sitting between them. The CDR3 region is CASSLGTAREAFF. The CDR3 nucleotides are TGTGCCAGCAGCTTGGGGACGGCCAGGGAAGCTTTCTTT.

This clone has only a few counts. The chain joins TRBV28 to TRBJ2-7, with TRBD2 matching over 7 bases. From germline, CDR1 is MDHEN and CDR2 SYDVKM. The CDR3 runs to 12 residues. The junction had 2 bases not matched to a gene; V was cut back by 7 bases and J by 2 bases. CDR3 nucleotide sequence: TGTGCCAGCAAAGCGGGAACCTACGAGCAGTACTTC. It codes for CASKAGTYEQYF.

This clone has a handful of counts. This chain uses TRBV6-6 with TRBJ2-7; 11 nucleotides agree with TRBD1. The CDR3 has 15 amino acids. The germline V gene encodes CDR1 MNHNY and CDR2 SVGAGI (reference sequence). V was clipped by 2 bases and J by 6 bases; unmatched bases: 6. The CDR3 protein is CASSYVGQGAREQYF. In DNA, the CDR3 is TGTGCCAGCAGTTACGTTGGACAGGGGGCGCGCGAGCAGTACTTC.

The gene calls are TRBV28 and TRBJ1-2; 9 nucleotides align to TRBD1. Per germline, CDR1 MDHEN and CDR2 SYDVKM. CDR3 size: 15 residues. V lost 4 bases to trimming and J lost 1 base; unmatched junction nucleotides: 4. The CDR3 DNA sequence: TGTGCCAGCAGTTCCACGGGACAGGGTAACTATGGCTACACCTTC. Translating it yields CASSSTGQGNYGYTF.

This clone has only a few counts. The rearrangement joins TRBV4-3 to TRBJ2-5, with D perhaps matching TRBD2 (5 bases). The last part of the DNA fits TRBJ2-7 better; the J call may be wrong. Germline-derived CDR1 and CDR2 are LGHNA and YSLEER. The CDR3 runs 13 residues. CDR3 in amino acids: CASSQSRAYEQYF. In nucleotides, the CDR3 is TGCGCCAGCAGCCAGTCGAGGGCCTACGAGCAGTACTTC.

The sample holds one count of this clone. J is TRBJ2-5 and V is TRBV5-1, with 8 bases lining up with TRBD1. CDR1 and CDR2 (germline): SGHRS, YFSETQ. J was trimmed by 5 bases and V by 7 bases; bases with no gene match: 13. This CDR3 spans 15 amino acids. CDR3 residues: CASAQAGGDLETQYF. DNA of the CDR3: TGCGCCAGCGCCCAGGCAGGGGGCGACTTGGAGACCCAGTACTTC.

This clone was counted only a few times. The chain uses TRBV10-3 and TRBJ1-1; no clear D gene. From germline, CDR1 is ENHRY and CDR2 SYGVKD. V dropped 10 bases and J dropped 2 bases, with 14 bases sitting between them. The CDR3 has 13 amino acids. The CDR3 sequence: CATGWASNTEAFF. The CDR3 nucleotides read TGTGCCACCGGGTGGGCGAGTAACACTGAAGCTTTCTTT.

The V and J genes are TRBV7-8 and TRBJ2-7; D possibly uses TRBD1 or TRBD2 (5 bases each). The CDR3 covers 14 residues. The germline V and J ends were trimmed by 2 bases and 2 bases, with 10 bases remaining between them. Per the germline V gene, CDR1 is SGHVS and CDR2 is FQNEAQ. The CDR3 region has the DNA TGTGCCAGCAGCTTAAAAACGGGACCCTACGAGCAGTACTTC. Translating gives CASSLKTGPYEQYF.

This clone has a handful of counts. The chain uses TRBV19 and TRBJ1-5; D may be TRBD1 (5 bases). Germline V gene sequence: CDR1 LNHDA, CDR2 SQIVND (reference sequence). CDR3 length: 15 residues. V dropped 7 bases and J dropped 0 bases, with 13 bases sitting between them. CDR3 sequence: CASINPGDSNQPQHF. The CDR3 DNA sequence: TGTGCCAGTATCAACCCGGGGGATAGCAATCAGCCCCAGCATTTT.